A selection of T cell receptor beta chains follows, all from one sample in a study of beta chain features in type 1 diabetes. Clones were sequenced by immunoSEQ multiplex PCR, and TCRdb holds only the in-frame ones, with some missing. The sample includes approximately 360,000 clones, roughly an eighth of them seen just once. Sequencing was done on a sample of naive CD4+ T cells from blood. These receptors originate from a woman younger than 30 with type 1 diabetes. The CDR3 runs from the conserved cysteine through the conserved F or W. Fields, in order: J gene, D gene, clone size, V gene, CDR3 protein, CDR3 DNA. The D gene is left open where the match is weak. Clone sizes are given selectively: once, few, many, or a class where the clone is expanded.

J gene: TRBJ2-5; D gene: TRBD1; clone size: few; V gene: TRBV9; CDR3 protein: CASSVTGVEKTQYF; CDR3 DNA: TGTGCCAGCAGCGTCACAGGGGTCGAAAAGACCCAGTACTTC
J gene: TRBJ1-5; D gene: NA; clone size: NA; V gene: TRBV29-1; CDR3 protein: CSVVVGLNQPQHF; CDR3 DNA: TGCAGCGTTGTTGTCGGACTCAATCAGCCCCAGCATTTT
J gene: TRBJ2-7; D gene: NA; clone size: few; V gene: TRBV7-9; CDR3 protein: CASSDPRRQSYEQYF; CDR3 DNA: TGTGCCAGCAGCGACCCCCGCCGACAGAGCTACGAGCAGTACTTC
J gene: TRBJ2-6; D gene: NA; clone size: NA; V gene: TRBV14; CDR3 protein: CASSQDYGVRGANVLTF; CDR3 DNA: TGTGCCAGCAGCCAAGACTACGGAGTGAGAGGGGCCAACGTCCTGACTTTC
J gene: TRBJ1-1; D gene: NA; clone size: NA; V gene: TRBV7-8; CDR3 protein: CASSLTGLNTEAFF; CDR3 DNA: TGTGCCAGCAGCTTAACAGGCTTGAACACTGAAGCTTTCTTT
J gene: TRBJ1-2; D gene: TRBD1; clone size: NA; V gene: TRBV27; CDR3 protein: CASTARTGLYGYTF; CDR3 DNA: TGTGCCAGCACCGCCCGGACAGGCCTCTATGGCTACACCTTC
J gene: TRBJ1-1; D gene: NA; clone size: NA; V gene: TRBV7-8; CDR3 protein: CASSEEVNTEAFF; CDR3 DNA: TGTGCCAGCAGCGAGGAGGTGAACACTGAAGCTTTCTTT
J gene: TRBJ1-2; D gene: NA; clone size: few; V gene: TRBV29-1; CDR3 protein: CSVPGINYGYTF; CDR3 DNA: TGCAGCGTCCCGGGTATAAACTATGGCTACACCTTC
J gene: TRBJ1-1; D gene: TRBD1; clone size: NA; V gene: TRBV5-4; CDR3 protein: CASSWTGGEAFF; CDR3 DNA: TGTGCCAGCTCATGGACAGGAGGTGAAGCTTTCTTT
J gene: TRBJ2-7; D gene: TRBD1; clone size: NA; V gene: TRBV19; CDR3 protein: CASSARTGGAEQYF; CDR3 DNA: TGTGCCAGTAGTGCCCGGACAGGGGGCGCTGAGCAGTACTTC
J gene: TRBJ2-3; D gene: NA; clone size: few; V gene: TRBV7-2; CDR3 protein: CASSSRRGTDTQYF; CDR3 DNA: TGTGCCAGCAGCTCGCGAAGGGGAACAGATACGCAGTATTTT
J gene: TRBJ1-2; D gene: NA; clone size: few; V gene: TRBV28; CDR3 protein: CASSPPGEAKANGYTF; CDR3 DNA: TGTGCCAGCAGTCCACCCGGGGAGGCCAAGGCGAATGGCTACACCTTC
J gene: TRBJ1-2; D gene: TRBD1; clone size: NA; V gene: TRBV19; CDR3 protein: CASRALAGGDGYTF; CDR3 DNA: TGTGCCAGTAGGGCCCTGGCAGGGGGTGATGGCTACACCTTC
J gene: TRBJ1-6; D gene: NA; clone size: few; V gene: TRBV7-9; CDR3 protein: CASSHQGRPDSPLHF; CDR3 DNA: TGTGCCAGCAGCCATCAGGGGCGGCCAGATTCACCCCTCCACTTT
J gene: TRBJ2-1; D gene: NA; clone size: NA; V gene: TRBV7-9; CDR3 protein: CALPGGQLYNEQFF; CDR3 DNA: TGTGCCTTGCCCGGAGGGCAGCTATACAATGAGCAGTTCTTC
J gene: TRBJ2-7; D gene: NA; clone size: few; V gene: TRBV28; CDR3 protein: CASSLVASANYEQYF; CDR3 DNA: TGTGCCAGCAGTTTAGTCGCTAGCGCCAACTACGAGCAGTACTTC
J gene: TRBJ1-1; D gene: NA; clone size: NA; V gene: TRBV7-9; CDR3 protein: CASSLRQGGTEAFF; CDR3 DNA: TGTGCCAGCAGCTTACGTCAGGGAGGTACTGAAGCTTTCTTT
J gene: TRBJ2-1; D gene: TRBD2; clone size: few; V gene: TRBV4-2; CDR3 protein: CASSQPGTSGMGLYNEQFF; CDR3 DNA: TGTGCCAGCAGCCAACCCGGGACTAGCGGGATGGGACTATACAATGAGCAGTTCTTC
J gene: TRBJ1-4; D gene: TRBD1; clone size: NA; V gene: TRBV28; CDR3 protein: CASSLPGGKLFF; CDR3 DNA: TGTGCCAGCAGTTTACCAGGGGGGAAACTGTTTTTT
J gene: TRBJ2-1; D gene: NA; clone size: few; V gene: TRBV7-2; CDR3 protein: CASSLISSVNEQFF; CDR3 DNA: TGTGCCAGCAGCTTAATTTCTAGCGTAAATGAGCAGTTCTTC
J gene: TRBJ2-1; D gene: TRBD1; clone size: NA; V gene: TRBV5-6; CDR3 protein: CASSLLDRVYNEQFF; CDR3 DNA: TGTGCCAGCAGCTTACTGGACAGGGTCTACAATGAGCAGTTCTTC
J gene: TRBJ1-1; D gene: NA; clone size: once; V gene: TRBV7-3; CDR3 protein: CASSGTANTEAFF; CDR3 DNA: TGTGCCAGCAGCGGGACTGCGAACACTGAAGCTTTCTTT
J gene: TRBJ2-7; D gene: NA; clone size: NA; V gene: TRBV30; CDR3 protein: CAWSQIPNRGYEQYF; CDR3 DNA: TGTGCCTGGAGTCAAATCCCCAACCGGGGCTACGAGCAGTACTTC
J gene: TRBJ1-5; D gene: NA; clone size: NA; V gene: TRBV28; CDR3 protein: CASSRGLRNQPQHF; CDR3 DNA: TGTGCCAGCAGCCGGGGACTTCGCAATCAGCCCCAGCATTTT
J gene: TRBJ1-5; D gene: NA; clone size: few; V gene: TRBV19; CDR3 protein: CASSIQGSNQPQHF; CDR3 DNA: TGTGCCAGTAGTATACAGGGGAGCAATCAGCCCCAGCATTTT
J gene: TRBJ1-1; D gene: NA; clone size: few; V gene: TRBV6-6; CDR3 protein: CASSSSGATEAFF; CDR3 DNA: TGTGCCAGCAGTTCATCAGGGGCCACTGAAGCTTTCTTT
J gene: TRBJ2-5; D gene: NA; clone size: once; V gene: TRBV29-1; CDR3 protein: CSVVLLMYF; CDR3 DNA: TGCAGCGTTGTTTTACTTATGTACTTC
J gene: TRBJ2-1; D gene: NA; clone size: NA; V gene: TRBV19; CDR3 protein: CATRLEGYNEQFF; CDR3 DNA: TGTGCCACCCGACTAGAAGGGTACAATGAGCAGTTCTTC
J gene: TRBJ1-5; D gene: TRBD1; clone size: NA; V gene: TRBV11-2; CDR3 protein: CASSLDRGAQPQHF; CDR3 DNA: TGTGCCAGCAGCCTCGACAGGGGGGCGCAGCCCCAGCATTTT
J gene: TRBJ2-1; D gene: TRBD2; clone size: few; V gene: TRBV4-3; CDR3 protein: CASRPPHETSGGTGEQFF; CDR3 DNA: TGCGCCAGCAGGCCCCCCCACGAGACTAGCGGGGGGACGGGTGAGCAGTTCTTC
J gene: TRBJ2-5; D gene: NA; clone size: few; V gene: TRBV1; CDR3 protein: CTSSQDPPRIVLYF; CDR3 DNA: TGCACCAGCAGCCAAGATCCTCCGAGGATTGTCTTGTACTTC
J gene: TRBJ1-2; D gene: NA; clone size: NA; V gene: TRBV7-2; CDR3 protein: CASSLSPGGRDGYTF; CDR3 DNA: TGTGCCAGCAGCCTTTCACCCGGGGGTAGGGACGGCTACACCTTC
J gene: TRBJ1-2; D gene: TRBD1; clone size: few; V gene: TRBV6-6; CDR3 protein: CASSTDRDGGYTF; CDR3 DNA: TGTGCCAGCAGTACGGACAGGGACGGAGGCTACACCTTC
J gene: TRBJ2-7; D gene: NA; clone size: NA; V gene: TRBV10-3; CDR3 protein: CAISERYEQYF; CDR3 DNA: TGTGCCATCAGTGAGCGGTACGAGCAGTACTTC
J gene: TRBJ2-1; D gene: TRBD1; clone size: few; V gene: TRBV5-1; CDR3 protein: CASRVSGTGENEQFF; CDR3 DNA: TGCGCCAGCAGAGTCTCCGGGACAGGGGAGAATGAGCAGTTCTTC
J gene: TRBJ1-5; D gene: NA; clone size: NA; V gene: TRBV4-2; CDR3 protein: CASSQVQSSNQPQHF; CDR3 DNA: TGTGCCAGCAGCCAAGTTCAGTCGAGCAATCAGCCCCAGCATTTT
J gene: TRBJ1-2; D gene: TRBD1; clone size: few; V gene: TRBV6-6; CDR3 protein: CASSTGGADYGYTF; CDR3 DNA: TGTGCCAGCAGTACAGGGGGCGCAGACTATGGCTACACCTTC